The 4 T cell receptor beta chains given below trace back to one sample, sequenced in a study of post-analysis software for immune sequencing data. Notes on the study in general: Relative to controls, patients had five TRBV segments at higher frequency, with TRBV5-6, TRBV5-1 and TRBV20-1 among these.

For these receptors, no antigen is known. Unique molecular identifiers had been added to the TCR beta cDNA libraries. Using its own MiXCR run on the PCR reads, TCRdb lists one record per CDR3 protein. This table holds under 650,000 distinct CDR3 sequences, about 40% found once. Sample: blood. The receptors come from a girl between 5 and 17 years old with multiple sclerosis.

This clonotype was counted many times. The V gene is TRBV24-1, the J gene TRBJ2-1; 9 bases match TRBD2. The V gene end was trimmed by 0 bases and the J gene end by 10 bases; junction bases not matched to a gene: 9. CDR1 is KGHDR and CDR2 is SFDVKD in the germline V gene. The CDR3 consists of 16 residues. The CDR3 nucleotides read TGTGCCACCAGTGATTTGCGGCTAGCGGGAAGTAACGAGCAGTTCTTC. It specifies CATSDLRLAGSNEQFF.

This clonotype was observed a single time. This chain connects TRBV5-5 to TRBJ2-1; TRBD2 matches at 13 bases. Matching the DNA end better, TRBJ2-7 makes the J call doubtful. Germline CDR1 is SGHKS and CDR2 is YYEKEE (reference sequence). This CDR3 has 18 residues. DNA of the CDR3: TGTGCCAGCAGCCACCGGACTAGCGGGAGAGGGTTTTACAATGAGCAGTACTTC. Protein sequence: CASSHRTSGRGFYNEQYF.

This clonotype was seen only a few times. V gene TRBV20-1 combines with J gene TRBJ2-5; D perhaps matches TRBD2 (7 bases). V shed 5 bases and J shed 5 bases, with 18 bases lying between them. The CDR3 runs to 14 residues. CDR1 is DFQATT and CDR2 is SNEGSKA in the germline V gene (reference sequence). The DNA for the CDR3 is TGCAGTGCTCCTGGGGGGGGGCGTTGGGAGACCCAGTACTTC. Its protein is CSAPGGGRWETQYF.

The chain is built from TRBV7-8 and TRBJ1-1; D is ambiguous. The CDR3 is 18 amino acids. V lost 5 bases and J lost 1, with 23 bases in between. Germline CDR1 reads SGHVS; CDR2 reads FQNEAQ. This CDR3 reads CASSPWTPLSGQNTEAFF. The CDR3 nucleotides read TGTGCCAGCAGCCCGTGGACTCCTCTCTCTGGGCAGAACACTGAAGCTTTCTTT. The entire variable domain, with the rest obtained from reference TRBV7-8 and TRBJ1-1, is as follows: GAGVSQSPRYKVAKRGQDVALRCDPISGHVSLFWYQQALGQGPEFLTYFQNEAQLDKSGLPSDRFFAERPEGSVSTLKIQRTQQEDSAVYLCASSPWTPLSGQNTEAFFGQGTRLTVV.